Listed below are T cell receptor beta chains from one sample, sequenced in a study of shared clonotypes between healthy human individuals. TCRdb's copy holds only in-frame clones and misses some; the assay was immunoSEQ multiplex PCR. Of 110,000 or so clones listed, about 70% are singletons. What was sequenced was memory CD8+ T cells sorted from blood. The receptors here all came from a woman aged 25 to 39 in good health. CDR3s include the opening cysteine and the closing phenylalanine or tryptophan. Each record gives: J gene, V gene, CDR3 length, CDR3 protein.

j_call: TRBJ2-7; v_call: TRBV28; cdr3_length: 16; cdr3_aa: CASSLSRQWRSSEQYF
j_call: TRBJ2-1; v_call: TRBV9; cdr3_length: 15; cdr3_aa: CASSVGGASHNEQFF
j_call: TRBJ2-7; v_call: TRBV28; cdr3_length: 15; cdr3_aa: CASSLSPGVAYEQYF
j_call: TRBJ2-3; v_call: TRBV11-3; cdr3_length: 17; cdr3_aa: CASSFGTSGSGTDTQYF
j_call: TRBJ1-1; v_call: TRBV28; cdr3_length: 18; cdr3_aa: CASSLGTLRGQPNTEAFF
j_call: TRBJ2-7; v_call: TRBV27; cdr3_length: 13; cdr3_aa: CASSSQGWYEQYF
j_call: TRBJ2-1; v_call: TRBV15; cdr3_length: 15; cdr3_aa: CATSREPKGGNEQFF
j_call: TRBJ2-7; v_call: TRBV25-1; cdr3_length: 15; cdr3_aa: CASSEKTSGSYEQYF
j_call: TRBJ1-1; v_call: TRBV7-8; cdr3_length: 17; cdr3_aa: CASSLPREGQQNTEAFF
j_call: TRBJ1-2; v_call: TRBV28; cdr3_length: 14; cdr3_aa: CASSTQNKLYGYTF
j_call: TRBJ1-5; v_call: TRBV28; cdr3_length: 16; cdr3_aa: CASRREGAGVYQPQHF
j_call: TRBJ2-6; v_call: TRBV25-1; cdr3_length: 18; cdr3_aa: CASRGLAGGTPGANVLTF
j_call: TRBJ2-3; v_call: TRBV28; cdr3_length: 15; cdr3_aa: CASSRLAGEPDTQYF
j_call: TRBJ1-1; v_call: TRBV19; cdr3_length: 13; cdr3_aa: CASRRGAGTEAFF
j_call: TRBJ2-7; v_call: TRBV28; cdr3_length: 13; cdr3_aa: CASSFRPPYEQYF
j_call: TRBJ1-4; v_call: TRBV5-1; cdr3_length: 15; cdr3_aa: CASSLAWDWNEKLFF
j_call: TRBJ2-5; v_call: TRBV7-9; cdr3_length: 15; cdr3_aa: CASSAGTGDQETQYF
j_call: TRBJ2-6; v_call: TRBV9; cdr3_length: 18; cdr3_aa: CASSVAMGWVSGANVLTF
j_call: TRBJ1-2; v_call: TRBV20-1; cdr3_length: 11; cdr3_aa: CSARRDYGYTF
j_call: TRBJ2-1; v_call: TRBV7-9; cdr3_length: 15; cdr3_aa: CASSLEGSGPNEQFF
j_call: TRBJ2-2; v_call: TRBV6-5; cdr3_length: 13; cdr3_aa: CASIATWAGELFF
j_call: TRBJ1-3; v_call: TRBV11-2; cdr3_length: 18; cdr3_aa: CASSLGGGTGVSGNTIYF
j_call: TRBJ2-5; v_call: TRBV19; cdr3_length: 20; cdr3_aa: CASRGTGGLAGRFGQETQYF
j_call: TRBJ2-1; v_call: TRBV7-3; cdr3_length: 14; cdr3_aa: CASSVGQGNNEQFF
j_call: TRBJ2-2; v_call: TRBV2; cdr3_length: 16; cdr3_aa: CASKGLAGVRTGELFF
j_call: TRBJ2-2; v_call: TRBV4-1; cdr3_length: 14; cdr3_aa: CASSFGLAPGELFF
j_call: TRBJ1-5; v_call: TRBV30; cdr3_length: 16; cdr3_aa: CAWSHGQGARNQPQHF
j_call: TRBJ2-7; v_call: TRBV7-8; cdr3_length: 13; cdr3_aa: CASSRRLSAEQYF
j_call: TRBJ1-1; v_call: TRBV19; cdr3_length: 14; cdr3_aa: CASSIRGPNTEAFF
j_call: TRBJ2-5; v_call: TRBV11-3; cdr3_length: 17; cdr3_aa: CASSSWLRPGQKETQYF
j_call: TRBJ2-1; v_call: TRBV28; cdr3_length: 16; cdr3_aa: CASSSISGLSYNEQFF
j_call: TRBJ2-1; v_call: TRBV14; cdr3_length: 13; cdr3_aa: CASSRTTFGEQFF
j_call: TRBJ2-3; v_call: TRBV7-9; cdr3_length: 14; cdr3_aa: CASSSPGIQETQYF
j_call: -; v_call: TRBV28; cdr3_length: 14; cdr3_aa: CASSASGSGYEQYF
j_call: TRBJ2-5; v_call: TRBV7-6; cdr3_length: 13; cdr3_aa: CASSFVLGEAQYF
j_call: TRBJ1-1; v_call: TRBV2; cdr3_length: 13; cdr3_aa: CASRTGGGTEAFF
j_call: TRBJ2-3; v_call: TRBV7-9; cdr3_length: 16; cdr3_aa: CASSSVQGAMTDTQYF
j_call: TRBJ1-4; v_call: TRBV9; cdr3_length: 15; cdr3_aa: CASSVAPGRGEKLFF
j_call: TRBJ2-5; v_call: TRBV28; cdr3_length: 12; cdr3_aa: CASRQGQETQYF
j_call: TRBJ1-3; v_call: TRBV11-2; cdr3_length: 17; cdr3_aa: CASSRPGSVGPGNTIYF
j_call: TRBJ1-1; v_call: TRBV7-9; cdr3_length: 13; cdr3_aa: CASSLGYSTEAFF
j_call: TRBJ1-2; v_call: TRBV5-5; cdr3_length: 14; cdr3_aa: CASTRTLDAYGYTF
j_call: TRBJ2-7; v_call: TRBV5-6; cdr3_length: 14; cdr3_aa: CASRQGTGGSEQYF
j_call: TRBJ2-7; v_call: TRBV11-2; cdr3_length: 13; cdr3_aa: CASSSYSGTEQYF
j_call: TRBJ1-5; v_call: TRBV28; cdr3_length: 15; cdr3_aa: CASTPQPPAIKPQHF
j_call: TRBJ1-3; v_call: TRBV1; cdr3_length: 19; cdr3_aa: CTSSQEVKGEQLTGNTIYF
j_call: TRBJ1-4; v_call: TRBV6-1; cdr3_length: 16; cdr3_aa: CASSGLLARLNEKLFF
j_call: TRBJ2-1; v_call: TRBV28; cdr3_length: 13; cdr3_aa: CASTLGRYNEQFF
j_call: TRBJ2-2; v_call: TRBV19; cdr3_length: 13; cdr3_aa: CASSTWTAGELFF
j_call: TRBJ2-7; v_call: TRBV5-5; cdr3_length: 13; cdr3_aa: CASSSPPRGEQYF
j_call: TRBJ2-7; v_call: TRBV11-2; cdr3_length: 14; cdr3_aa: CASSLGTTVYEQYF
j_call: TRBJ1-1; v_call: TRBV4-2; cdr3_length: 13; cdr3_aa: CASSRGLNTEAFF
j_call: TRBJ2-3; v_call: TRBV6-5; cdr3_length: 13; cdr3_aa: CASSPMATDTQYF
j_call: TRBJ1-5; v_call: TRBV19; cdr3_length: 15; cdr3_aa: CASSVSRGNNQPQHF
j_call: TRBJ1-2; v_call: TRBV25-1; cdr3_length: 12; cdr3_aa: CASSELSDGYTF
j_call: TRBJ2-7; v_call: TRBV28; cdr3_length: 18; cdr3_aa: CASSLCLLAGTRGYEQYF
j_call: TRBJ2-7; v_call: TRBV10-1; cdr3_length: 13; cdr3_aa: CASSGLAGGPEYF
j_call: TRBJ1-5; v_call: TRBV28; cdr3_length: 12; cdr3_aa: CASSLLNQPQHF
j_call: TRBJ2-1; v_call: TRBV10-3; cdr3_length: 15; cdr3_aa: CAISEPGVAYNEQFF
j_call: TRBJ2-7; v_call: TRBV11-2; cdr3_length: 16; cdr3_aa: CASSQVIGTSGYEQYF